Listed here is a single T cell receptor beta chain. Germline V gene lookup returns CDR1 LNHNV and CDR2 YYDKDF (reference sequence). Trimming removed 3 bases from V and 4 bases from J; junction bases left unmatched: 8. CDR3 length: 16 amino acids. This specimen belongs to a study of blood T cell repertoires in COVID-19. Study at large: From the United States, Italy and Spain came samples of acute and convalescent COVID-19. The analysed material was cDNA or gDNA that came from T cells, B-cell-depleted T cells, or PBMCs.

In the study's own analysis: Amplification of reference gene primers was used by the study to estimate nucleated cell counts. Produced via immunoSEQ multiplex PCR; TCRdb's table is partial and in-frame only. V and J calls and clone size are those listed in that table; D and trimming were worked out from the DNA. The table has fewer than 250,000 clones, roughly 82% seen once; the top ten hold roughly 7.1%. Seattle patient enrollment occurred during active infection, with longitudinal follow-up thereafter. This receptor was obtained from a woman aged 55-69 years with COVID-19, enrolled during active disease. Sequenced material: peripheral blood. The chain is built from TRBV15 and TRBJ1-3; 8 bases match TRBD1. The CDR3 reads CATSSQRTGTGNTIYF. The CDR3 bases are TGTGCCACCAGCAGTCAACGGACAGGGACGGGAAACACCATATATTTT.